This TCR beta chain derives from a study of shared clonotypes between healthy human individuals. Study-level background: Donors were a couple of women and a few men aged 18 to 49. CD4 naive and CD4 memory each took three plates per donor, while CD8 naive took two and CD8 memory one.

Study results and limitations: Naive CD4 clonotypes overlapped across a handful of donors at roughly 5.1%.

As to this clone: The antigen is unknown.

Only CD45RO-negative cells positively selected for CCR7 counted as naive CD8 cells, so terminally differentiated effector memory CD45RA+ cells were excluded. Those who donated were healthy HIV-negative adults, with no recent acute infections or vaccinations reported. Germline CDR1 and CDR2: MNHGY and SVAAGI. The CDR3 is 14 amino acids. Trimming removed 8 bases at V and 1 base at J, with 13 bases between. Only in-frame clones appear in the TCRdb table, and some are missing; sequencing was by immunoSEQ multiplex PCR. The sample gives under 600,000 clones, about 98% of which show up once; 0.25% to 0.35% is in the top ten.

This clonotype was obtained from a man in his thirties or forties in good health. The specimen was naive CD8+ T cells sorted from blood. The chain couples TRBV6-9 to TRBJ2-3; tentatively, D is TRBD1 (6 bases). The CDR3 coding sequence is TGTGCCAGCCCAGGGAAGGGGGGCACAGATACGCAGTATTTT. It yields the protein CASPGKGGTDTQYF.